This is a list of T cell receptor beta chains from one sample in a study of read filtering for tumor transcriptome and immune sequencing. TCRdb processed the reads anew with MiXCR; each CDR3 protein has one entry. The profile shows tens of thousands of distinct CDR3 sequences, under 25% of them singletons. Sequencing was done on a sample of a population of CD138-negative cells sorted from bone marrow. The source is a donor aged 40 or older with multiple myeloma. Each CDR3 is given with its conserved first and last residue. A D gene is named only where the DNA matches it firmly. Some rows mark clone size as missing; the rest say once, few, many or name a class of expanded clone.

size | J | V | D | CDR3 | DNA
few | TRBJ2-1 | TRBV19 | TRBD2 | CASRLAGGYNEQFF | TGTGCCAGTAGACTAGCGGGAGGCTACAATGAGCAGTTCTTC
many | TRBJ2-3 | TRBV12-5 | . | CASGLVTSTDTQYF | TGTGCTAGTGGTTTGGTCACTAGCACAGATACGCAGTATTTT
. | TRBJ2-5 | TRBV10-3 | . | CAISTPSELQETQYF | TGTGCCATCAGTACCCCTTCGGAGCTCCAAGAGACCCAGTACTTC
many | TRBJ2-1 | TRBV6-1 | . | CASSVDLRRNEQFF | TGTGCCAGCAGTGTCGATTTACGGCGGAATGAGCAGTTCTTC
once | TRBJ1-2 | TRBV4-1 | TRBD1 | CASTPSGAQGAYGYTF | TGCGCCAGCACCCCGAGCGGGGCCCAGGGGGCCTATGGCTACACCTTC
few | TRBJ2-1 | TRBV7-9 | . | CASSSPDSYEQFF | TGTGCCAGCAGCTCCCCTGATAGCTATGAGCAGTTCTTC
many | TRBJ1-2 | TRBV20-1 | . | CSGAQDYGYTF | TGCAGTGGGGCACAGGACTATGGCTACACCTTC
many | TRBJ2-3 | TRBV10-2 | TRBD1 | CASSGSRGITSTDTQYF | TGCGCCAGCAGTGGATCCAGGGGGATAACTAGCACAGATACGCAGTATTTT
few | TRBJ2-7 | TRBV6-5 | TRBD1 | CASTTDRGEYEQYF | TGTGCCAGCACCACGGACAGGGGGGAGTACGAGCAGTACTTC
many | TRBJ2-2 | TRBV10-2 | TRBD2 | CASSESSGGTGELFF | TGCGCCAGCAGTGAAAGTAGCGGGGGGACCGGGGAGCTGTTTTTT
many | TRBJ2-1 | TRBV19 | TRBD1 | CASSPPGQGFYEQFF | TGTGCCAGTAGTCCCCCGGGACAGGGGTTTTATGAGCAGTTCTTC
medium-sized | TRBJ2-7 | TRBV28 | . | CASRRTVSYEQYF | TGTGCCAGCAGACGAACAGTCTCCTACGAGCAGTACTTC
many | TRBJ1-4 | TRBV11-2 | . | CASSPRGAGFNEKLFF | TGTGCCAGCAGCCCAAGAGGTGCAGGGTTCAATGAAAAACTGTTTTTT
many | TRBJ2-3 | TRBV7-6 | . | CASSLLGTSTDTQYF | TGTGCCAGCAGCCTCCTTGGGACTAGCACAGATACGCAGTATTTT
many | TRBJ1-1 | TRBV3-1 | . | CASSPRTGGTEAFF | TGTGCCAGCAGCCCTCGAACCGGGGGCACTGAAGCTTTCTTT
many | TRBJ2-2 | TRBV5-1 | . | CASSSTGELFF | TGCGCCAGCAGCTCTACCGGGGAGCTGTTTTTT
many | TRBJ1-6 | TRBV20-1 | TRBD1 | CSATDRGTNSPLHF | TGCAGTGCCACGGACAGGGGAACGAATTCACCCCTCCACTTT
many | TRBJ2-2 | TRBV2 | . | CASTGPTGTGELFF | TGTGCCAGCACGGGCCCGACTGGGACCGGGGAGCTGTTTTTT
many | TRBJ2-1 | TRBV6-2/TRBV6-3 | TRBD2 | CASSYPRTSGVYNEQFF | TGTGCCAGCAGTTACCCTCGGACTAGCGGGGTCTACAATGAGCAGTTCTTC
. | TRBJ2-3 | TRBV27 | . | CASTSAFTDTQYF | TGTGCCAGCACTAGCGCTTTCACAGATACGCAGTATTTT
. | TRBJ1-5 | TRBV20-1 | . | CSASRTENQPQHF | TGCAGTGCGAGCCGTACAGAGAATCAGCCCCAGCATTTT
many | TRBJ2-7 | TRBV6-2/TRBV6-3 | . | CASGAYEQYF | TGTGCCAGCGGTGCCTACGAGCAGTACTTC
many | TRBJ2-2 | TRBV2 | TRBD2 | CASSEGDSGGFAGELFF | TGTGCCAGCAGTGAAGGGGACTCGGGAGGGTTTGCCGGGGAGCTGTTTTTT
many | TRBJ2-5 | TRBV5-1 | . | CASTSILGNKETQYF | TGCGCCAGTACTTCTATCCTGGGGAATAAAGAGACCCAGTACTTC